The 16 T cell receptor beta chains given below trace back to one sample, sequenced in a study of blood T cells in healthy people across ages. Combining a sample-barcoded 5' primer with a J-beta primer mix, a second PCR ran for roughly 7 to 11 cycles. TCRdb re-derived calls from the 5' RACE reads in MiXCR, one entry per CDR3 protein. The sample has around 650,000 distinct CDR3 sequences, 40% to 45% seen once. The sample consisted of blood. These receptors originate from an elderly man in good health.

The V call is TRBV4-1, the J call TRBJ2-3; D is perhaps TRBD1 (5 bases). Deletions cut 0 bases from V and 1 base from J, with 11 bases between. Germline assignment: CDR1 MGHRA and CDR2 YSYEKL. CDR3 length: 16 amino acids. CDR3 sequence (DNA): TGCGCCAGCAGCCAAGAAGGACGACAGCGCACAGATACGCAGTATTTT. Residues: CASSQEGRQRTDTQYF.

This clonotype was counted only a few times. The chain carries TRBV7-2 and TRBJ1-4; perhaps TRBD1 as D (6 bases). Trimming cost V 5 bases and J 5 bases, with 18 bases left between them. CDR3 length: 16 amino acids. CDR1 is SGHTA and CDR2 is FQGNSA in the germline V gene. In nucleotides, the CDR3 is TGTGCCAGCAGCCCCCATCCACAGGGAACAAATGAAAAACTGTTTTTT. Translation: CASSPHPQGTNEKLFF.

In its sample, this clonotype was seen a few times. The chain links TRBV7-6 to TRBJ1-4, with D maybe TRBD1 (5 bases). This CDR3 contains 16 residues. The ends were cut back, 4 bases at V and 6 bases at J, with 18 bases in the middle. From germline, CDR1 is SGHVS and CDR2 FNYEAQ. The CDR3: CASSSGLAAGDEKLFF. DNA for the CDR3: TGTGCCAGCAGCTCAGGGCTTGCCGCGGGGGATGAAAAACTGTTTTTT.

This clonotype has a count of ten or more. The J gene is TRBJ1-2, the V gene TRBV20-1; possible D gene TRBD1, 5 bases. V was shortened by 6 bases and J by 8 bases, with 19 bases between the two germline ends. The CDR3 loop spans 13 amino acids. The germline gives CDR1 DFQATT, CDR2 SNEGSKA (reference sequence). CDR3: CSASGPETNGYTF. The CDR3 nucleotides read TGCAGTGCCTCGGGGCCGGAGACCAACGGCTACACCTTC.

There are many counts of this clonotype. CDR3 sequence reads: CASSPGWSGSLETQYF. CDR3 coding DNA: TGCGCCAGCAGCCCTGGCTGGAGCGGGAGTCTTGAGACCCAGTACTTC. The chain carries TRBV5-1 and TRBJ2-5, with 8 bases aligning to TRBD2. Per germline, CDR1 SGHRS and CDR2 YFSETQ. V shed 4 bases, J shed 5 bases, and the junction held 13 bases outside the gene matches. This CDR3 is built from 16 residues.

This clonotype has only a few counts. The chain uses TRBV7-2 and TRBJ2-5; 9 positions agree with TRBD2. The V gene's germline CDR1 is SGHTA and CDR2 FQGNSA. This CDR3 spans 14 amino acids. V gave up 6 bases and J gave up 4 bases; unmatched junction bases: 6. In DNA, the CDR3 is TGTGCCAGCAGACCGCGGGGGGGCCTAGAGACCCAGTACTTC. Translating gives CASRPRGGLETQYF.

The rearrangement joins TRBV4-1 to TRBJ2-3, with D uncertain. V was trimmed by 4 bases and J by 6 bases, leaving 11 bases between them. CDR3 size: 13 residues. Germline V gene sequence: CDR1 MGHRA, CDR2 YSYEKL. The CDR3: CASSPQRLDTQYF. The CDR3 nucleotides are TGCGCCAGCAGCCCCCAACGGTTGGATACGCAGTATTTT.

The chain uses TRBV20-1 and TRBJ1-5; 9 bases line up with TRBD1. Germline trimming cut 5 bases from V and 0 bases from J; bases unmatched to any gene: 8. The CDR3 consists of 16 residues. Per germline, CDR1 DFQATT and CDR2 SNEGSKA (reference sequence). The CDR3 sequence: CSAGQTGGGSNQPQHF. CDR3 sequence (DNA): TGCAGTGCTGGACAAACAGGGGGCGGTAGCAATCAGCCCCAGCATTTT.

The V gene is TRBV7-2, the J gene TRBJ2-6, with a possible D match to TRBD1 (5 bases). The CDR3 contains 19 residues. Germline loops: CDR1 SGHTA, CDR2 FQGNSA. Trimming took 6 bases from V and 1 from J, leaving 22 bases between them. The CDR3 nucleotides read TGTGCCAGCAGTCCTAAGGGGTCGGCTGGAAGGTCTGGGGCCAACGTCCTGACTTTC. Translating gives CASSPKGSAGRSGANVLTF.

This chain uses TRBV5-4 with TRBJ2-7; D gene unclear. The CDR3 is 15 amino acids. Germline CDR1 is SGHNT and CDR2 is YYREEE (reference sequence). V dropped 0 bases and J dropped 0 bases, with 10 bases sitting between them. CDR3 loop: CASSLELTGSYEQYF. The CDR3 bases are TGTGCCAGCAGCTTGGAACTAACGGGCTCCTACGAGCAGTACTTC.

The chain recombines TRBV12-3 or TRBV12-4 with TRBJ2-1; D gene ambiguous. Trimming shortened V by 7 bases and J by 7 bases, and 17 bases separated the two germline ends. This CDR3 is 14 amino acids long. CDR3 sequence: CASTPEELKNEQFF. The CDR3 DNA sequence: TGTGCCAGCACCCCTGAGGAACTAAAAAATGAGCAGTTCTTC.

CDR3: CASSSTAPSSYNEQYF. The CDR3 region has the DNA TGTGCCAGCAGCTCGACAGCACCGAGCTCCTACAATGAGCAGTACTTC. This chain connects TRBV7-9 to TRBJ2-1; D is possibly TRBD1 (5 bases). The J call is in doubt because the DNA end fits TRBJ2-7 better. Germline V gene lookup returns CDR1 SEHNR and CDR2 FQNEAQ (reference sequence). The CDR3 totals 16 residues.

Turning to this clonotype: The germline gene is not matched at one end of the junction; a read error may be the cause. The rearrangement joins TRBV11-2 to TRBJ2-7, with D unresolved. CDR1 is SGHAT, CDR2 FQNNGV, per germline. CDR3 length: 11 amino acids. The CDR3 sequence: CASRASYGQYF. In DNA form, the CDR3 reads TGTGCCAGCAGGGCCTCATACGGGCAGTACTTC.

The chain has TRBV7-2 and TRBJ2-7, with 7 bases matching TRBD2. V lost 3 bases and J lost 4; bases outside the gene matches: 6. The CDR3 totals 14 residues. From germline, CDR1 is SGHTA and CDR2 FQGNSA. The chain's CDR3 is CASSFTSDQYEQYF. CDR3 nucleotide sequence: TGTGCCAGCAGCTTTACTAGCGACCAATACGAGCAGTACTTC. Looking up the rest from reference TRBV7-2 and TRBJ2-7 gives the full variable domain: GAGVSQSPSNKVTEKGKDVELRCDPISGHTALYWYRQSLGQGLEFLIYFQGNSAPDKSGLPSDRFSAERTGGSVSTLTIQRTQQEDSAVYLCASSFTSDQYEQYFGPGTRLTVT.

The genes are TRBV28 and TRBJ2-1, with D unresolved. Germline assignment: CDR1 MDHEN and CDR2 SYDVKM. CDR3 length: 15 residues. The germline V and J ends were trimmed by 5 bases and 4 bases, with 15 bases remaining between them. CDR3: CASSTASRPYNEQFF. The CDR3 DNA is TGTGCCAGCAGTACAGCTTCCCGACCTTACAATGAGCAGTTCTTC. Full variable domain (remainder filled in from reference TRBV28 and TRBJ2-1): DVKVTQSSRYLVKRTGEKVFLECVQDMDHENMFWYRQDPGLGLRLIYFSYDVKMKEKGDIPEGYSVSREKKERFSLILESASTNQTSMYLCASSTASRPYNEQFFGPGTRLTVL.

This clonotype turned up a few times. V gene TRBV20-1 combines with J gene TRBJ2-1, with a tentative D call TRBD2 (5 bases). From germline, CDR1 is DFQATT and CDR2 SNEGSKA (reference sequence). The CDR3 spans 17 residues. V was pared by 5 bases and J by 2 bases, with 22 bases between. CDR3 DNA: TGCAGTGCTGGCCGACCCAAAATGAGGGCGGCCTACAATGAGCAGTTCTTC. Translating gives CSAGRPKMRAAYNEQFF.